Following are 19 T cell receptor beta chains from one sample sequenced in a study of shared clonotypes between healthy human individuals. Using immunoSEQ multiplex PCR, the repertoire was profiled, and TCRdb retains in-frame clones only, with some absent. This table has more than 2,000,000 clones, 93% appearing once. Sequencing used naive CD4+ T cells from PBMCs. Subset denoted: CD45RA+ positively selected. The receptor source for this set is a man in his late teens or twenties in good health. Some clones in this sample may be carry-over from other donors' samples.

This clone was seen more than once but under ten times. The rearrangement joins TRBV30 to TRBJ1-4, with D maybe TRBD1 (5 bases). The V end lost 3 bases, the J end lost 7 bases, and 15 bases lay between the germline ends. The CDR3 is 14 residues long. Germline loops: CDR1 GTSNPN, CDR2 SVGIG (reference sequence). In nucleotides, the CDR3 is TGTGCCTGGAGCGCTGGTAAAGGGACTGAAAAACTGTTTTTT. Translating gives CAWSAGKGTEKLFF.

V is TRBV30 and J is TRBJ1-5; D perhaps matches TRBD1 (5 bases). The germline gives CDR1 GTSNPN, CDR2 SVGIG (reference sequence). With 5 bases removed from V and 3 bases from J, the gap between germline ends came to 11 bases. This CDR3 has 13 amino acids. This chain's CDR3 is CAWARGDNQPQHF. CDR3 bases: TGTGCCTGGGCGCGGGGGGACAATCAGCCCCAGCATTTT.

This clone was observed a handful of times. This sequence joins TRBV2 and TRBJ1-4; D is perhaps TRBD1 (6 bases). This CDR3 region has 14 residues. The V end lost 8 bases, the J end lost 8 bases, and 18 bases lay between the germline ends. CDR1 is SNHLY, CDR2 FYNNEI, per germline. The CDR3 here is CASGGGRGWEKLFF. The CDR3 DNA sequence: TGTGCCAGCGGTGGGGGCCGGGGATGGGAAAAACTGTTTTTT.

The rearrangement links TRBV5-1 to TRBJ2-1, with 7 bases matching TRBD2. The CDR3 is 15 amino acids. From germline, CDR1 is SGHRS and CDR2 YFSETQ. V lost 5 bases, J lost 5 bases, and 10 bases stayed unmatched. The CDR3 here is CASSSVAGVHNEQFF. The CDR3 DNA reads TGCGCCAGCAGTTCTGTAGCGGGTGTCCACAATGAGCAGTTCTTC.

With regard to this clone: Within the sample, other DNA sequences also encode this same CDR3. The chain is built from TRBV5-1 and TRBJ2-7; possible D gene TRBD2, 6 bases. This CDR3 region has 15 residues. Germline V lookup: CDR1 SGHRS, CDR2 YFSETQ. V lost 2 bases to trimming and J lost 2 bases, with 14 bases between them. The CDR3 region has the DNA TGCGCCAGCAGCTTAGGGACGGGAGTCCCCTACGAGCAGTACTTC. It specifies CASSLGTGVPYEQYF.

This chain uses TRBV28 with TRBJ2-3, with 8 bases fitting TRBD2. This CDR3 is 16 amino acids long. CDR1 and CDR2 from the germline V gene are MDHEN and SYDVKM. V shed 2 bases and J 2 bases; nucleotides not matched to a gene: 6. CDR3 sequence reads: CASSLGIAGPTDTQYF. CDR3 bases: TGTGCCAGCAGTTTAGGAATAGCGGGACCCACAGATACGCAGTATTTT. Full variable domain (outside the CDR3, taken from reference TRBV28 and TRBJ2-3): DVKVTQSSRYLVKRTGEKVFLECVQDMDHENMFWYRQDPGLGLRLIYFSYDVKMKEKGDIPEGYSVSREKKERFSLILESASTNQTSMYLCASSLGIAGPTDTQYFGPGTRLTVL.

This chain uses TRBV5-1 with TRBJ2-7, with D tentatively TRBD1 or TRBD2 (5 bases each). V was pared by 4 bases and J by 0 bases, with 14 bases between. The CDR3 is 15 residues long. The germline CDR1 and CDR2 sequences are SGHRS and YFSETQ. CDR3 loop: CASSVGAPSSYEQYF. CDR3 coding DNA: TGCGCCAGCAGCGTCGGGGCCCCGAGCTCCTACGAGCAGTACTTC. Combining the CDR3 with reference TRBV5-1 and TRBJ2-7 gives the whole variable domain KAGVTQTPRYLIKTRGQQVTLSCSPISGHRSVSWYQQTPGQGLQFLFEYFSETQRNKGNFPGRFSGRQFSNSRSEMNVSTLELGDSALYLCASSVGAPSSYEQYFGPGTRLTVT.

The chain employs TRBV4-1 and TRBJ1-2; D is possibly TRBD1 (6 bases). This CDR3 spans 13 amino acids. CDR1 is MGHRA, CDR2 YSYEKL, per germline. Trimming took off 2 bases at V and 13 bases at J, with 17 bases between the two ends. CDR3 loop: CASSQPPGHSLTF. DNA for the CDR3: TGCGCCAGCAGCCAACCCCCGGGACACTCCCTCACCTTC.

The genes are TRBV28 and TRBJ1-4; 9 bases agree with TRBD1. The CDR3 length is 18 residues. Trimming at V came to 4 bases and at J to 1 base, leaving 10 bases not matched to a gene. Germline lookup yields CDR1 MDHEN and CDR2 SYDVKM. As DNA, the CDR3 is TGTGCCAGCAGTTCATACCAGTACAGGGGGCGAACTAATGAAAAACTGTTTTTT. Translating gives CASSSYQYRGRTNEKLFF. The whole variable domain, remainder taken from reference TRBV28 and TRBJ1-4, is DVKVTQSSRYLVKRTGEKVFLECVQDMDHENMFWYRQDPGLGLRLIYFSYDVKMKEKGDIPEGYSVSREKKERFSLILESASTNQTSMYLCASSSYQYRGRTNEKLFFGSGTQLSVL.

The V and J genes are TRBV4-2 and TRBJ2-1; TRBD2 matches at 8 bases. V lost 6 bases to trimming and J lost 7 bases; unmatched junction nucleotides: 17. The CDR3 consists of 17 residues. CDR1 is LGHNA and CDR2 is YNFKEQ in the germline V gene. The CDR3 DNA is TGTGCCAGCAGACAAAAATCGTCCACTAGCGGACCTAATGAGCAGTTCTTC. It encodes CASRQKSSTSGPNEQFF.

The V and J genes are TRBV5-1 and TRBJ2-7; a weak D match, TRBD2 (5 bases). The V end was cut by 2 bases, the J end by 0 bases, with 12 bases between. The CDR3 has 15 residues. Germline lookup yields CDR1 SGHRS and CDR2 YFSETQ. The DNA of the CDR3 is TGCGCCAGCAGCTTTCTCCGGGAACCCTCCTACGAGCAGTACTTC. Translating gives CASSFLREPSYEQYF.

The chain employs TRBV5-4 and TRBJ2-3, with D unclear. CDR3 size: 17 residues. V was cut by 0 bases and J by 6 bases, with 20 bases left in between. Germline CDR1 is SGHNT and CDR2 is YYREEE (reference sequence). The CDR3 DNA follows: TGTGCCAGCAGCTTGGAAATTGCGACTCCCGGGCCGGATACGCAGTATTTT. It encodes CASSLEIATPGPDTQYF.

This chain connects TRBV19 to TRBJ1-2; D remains unclear. The CDR3 is made up of 13 amino acids. V was trimmed by 3 bases and J by 7 bases, leaving 12 bases between them. The germline CDR1 and CDR2 sequences are LNHDA and SQIVND (reference sequence). CDR3 amino acids: CASSILGYSGYTF. The CDR3 bases are TGTGCCAGTAGTATCCTGGGGTATAGTGGCTACACCTTC.

The chain combines TRBV5-1 with TRBJ2-6, with D uncertain. This CDR3 has 16 residues. Germline assignment: CDR1 SGHRS and CDR2 YFSETQ. Trimming took 0 bases from V and 2 from J, leaving 9 bases between them. Here the CDR3 reads CASSLANTAGANVLTF. As DNA, the CDR3 is TGCGCCAGCAGCTTGGCCAATACCGCTGGGGCCAACGTCCTGACTTTC.

This rearrangement joins TRBV19 to TRBJ2-3; TRBD2 matches at 10 bases. This CDR3 contains 17 residues. Losses at the gene ends were 6 bases for V and 0 bases for J; bases not matched to a gene: 9. Germline CDR1 reads LNHDA; CDR2 reads SQIVND (reference sequence). The CDR3 sequence is CASSSRTSGASTDTQYF. The CDR3 DNA sequence: TGTGCCAGTAGCTCCCGGACTAGCGGCGCTAGCACAGATACGCAGTATTTT. Combining the CDR3 with reference TRBV19 and TRBJ2-3 gives the whole variable domain DGGITQSPKYLFRKEGQNVTLSCEQNLNHDAMYWYRQDPGQGLRLIYYSQIVNDFQKGDIAEGYSVSREKKESFPLTVTSAQKNPTAFYLCASSSRTSGASTDTQYFGPGTRLTVL.

Comments on this clone: Other DNA sequences from this sample encode an identical CDR3 as well. J is TRBJ1-5 and V is TRBV5-1; maybe TRBD1 (5 bases). V lost 1 base, J lost 1 base, and 9 bases lay in between. Germline V gives CDR1 SGHRS, CDR2 YFSETQ. This CDR3 contains 15 residues. The CDR3 nucleotides read TGCGCCAGCAGCTTGATCGGGGGAAGCAATCAGCCCCAGCATTTT. Translation gives CASSLIGGSNQPQHF.

This chain joins TRBV28 and TRBJ1-1; D is uncertain. Germline CDR1 MDHEN, CDR2 SYDVKM. Between the trimmed V and J ends, which lost 6 bases and 1 base, there was a span of 12 bases. This CDR3 has 14 residues. The CDR3 reads CASRSFGGNTEAFF. The CDR3 coding sequence is TGTGCCAGCAGGTCCTTTGGAGGGAACACTGAAGCTTTCTTT.

This clone was counted a few times. At the DNA level, this CDR3 is encoded by other sequences in the same sample as well. The chain employs TRBV7-2 and TRBJ2-6; D is undetermined. CDR1 and CDR2 from the germline V gene are SGHTA and FQGNSA. V was trimmed by 1 base and J by 0 bases, leaving 4 bases between them. CDR3 length: 15 amino acids. The CDR3 DNA sequence: TGTGCCAGCAGCTTAGTAGCCTCTGGGGCCAACGTCCTGACTTTC. Translating gives CASSLVASGANVLTF.

The chain uses TRBV5-6 and TRBJ2-5, with 8 bases lining up with TRBD2. CDR3 length equals 14 residues. V shed 6 bases, J shed 4 bases, and the junction held 8 bases outside the gene matches. Per the germline V gene, CDR1 is SGHDT and CDR2 is YYEEEE. CDR3 sequence: CASTPRGGGETQYF. CDR3 nucleotide sequence: TGTGCCAGCACCCCCCGGGGGGGAGGAGAGACCCAGTACTTC.